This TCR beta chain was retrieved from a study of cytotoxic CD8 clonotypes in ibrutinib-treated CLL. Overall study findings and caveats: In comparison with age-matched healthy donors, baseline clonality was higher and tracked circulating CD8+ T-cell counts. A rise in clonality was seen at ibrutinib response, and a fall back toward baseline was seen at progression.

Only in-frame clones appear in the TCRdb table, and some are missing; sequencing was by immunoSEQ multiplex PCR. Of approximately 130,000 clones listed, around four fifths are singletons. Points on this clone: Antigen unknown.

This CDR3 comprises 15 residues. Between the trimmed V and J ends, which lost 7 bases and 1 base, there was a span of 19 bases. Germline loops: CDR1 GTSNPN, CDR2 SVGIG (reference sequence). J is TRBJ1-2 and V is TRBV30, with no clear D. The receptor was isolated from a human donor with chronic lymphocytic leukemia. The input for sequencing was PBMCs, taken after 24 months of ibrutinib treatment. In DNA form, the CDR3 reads TGTGCCTCCCTCGGTCGCCTCCTCATTAACTATGGCTACACCTTC. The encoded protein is CASLGRLLINYGYTF.